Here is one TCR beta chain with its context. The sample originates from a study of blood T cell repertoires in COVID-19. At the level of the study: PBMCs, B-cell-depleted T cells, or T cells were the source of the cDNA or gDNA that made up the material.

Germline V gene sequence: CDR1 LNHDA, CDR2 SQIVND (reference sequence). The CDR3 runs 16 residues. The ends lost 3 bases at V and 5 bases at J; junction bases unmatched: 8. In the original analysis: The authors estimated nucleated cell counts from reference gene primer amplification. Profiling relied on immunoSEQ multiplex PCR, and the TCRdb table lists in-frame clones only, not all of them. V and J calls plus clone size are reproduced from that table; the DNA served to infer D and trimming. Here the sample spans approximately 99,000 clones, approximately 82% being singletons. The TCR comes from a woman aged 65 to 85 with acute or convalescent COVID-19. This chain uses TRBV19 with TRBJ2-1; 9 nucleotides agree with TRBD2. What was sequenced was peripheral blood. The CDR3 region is CASSIHGAGGDNEQFF. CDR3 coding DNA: TGTGCCAGTAGTATCCACGGGGCGGGAGGGGACAATGAGCAGTTCTTC.